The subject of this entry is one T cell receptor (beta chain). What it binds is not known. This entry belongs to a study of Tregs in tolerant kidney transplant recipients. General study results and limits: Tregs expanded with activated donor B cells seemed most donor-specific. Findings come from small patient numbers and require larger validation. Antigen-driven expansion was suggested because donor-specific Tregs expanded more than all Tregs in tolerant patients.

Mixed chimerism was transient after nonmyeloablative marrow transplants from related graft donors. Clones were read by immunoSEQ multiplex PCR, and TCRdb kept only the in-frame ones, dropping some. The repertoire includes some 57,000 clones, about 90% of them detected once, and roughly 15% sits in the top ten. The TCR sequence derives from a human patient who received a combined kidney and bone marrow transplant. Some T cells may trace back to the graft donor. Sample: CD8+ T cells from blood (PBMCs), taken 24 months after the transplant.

As DNA, the CDR3 is TGTGCCAGCAGCTTAGAGCAGGGGCGAGGCTACACCTTC. Its translation is CASSLEQGRGYTF. The J gene is TRBJ1-2, the V gene TRBV11-2, with D possibly being TRBD1 (6 bases). CDR1 and CDR2 (germline): SGHAT, FQNNGV. There are 13 residues in the CDR3. Trimming took off 0 bases at V and 8 bases at J, with 10 bases between the two ends.